The rows below give T cell receptor beta chains drawn from one sample of a study of blood T cells in healthy people across ages. MiXCR was run by TCRdb on the 5' RACE reads, yielding one entry per CDR3 protein. The sample includes a few hundred thousand distinct CDR3 sequences, about 49% of them seen just once. Sequencing was carried out using blood. The receptor source for this set is a man in his sixties in good health. CDR3s include the opening cysteine and the closing phenylalanine or tryptophan. D genes are given only for firm matches. For some rows the clone size is stated as once, few or many, or as a class when expanded; others skip it.

16	NA	TRBV7-9	TRBJ2-5	NA	CASSLGGHDTKETQYF	TGTGCCAGCAGCTTAGGGGGTCACGACACGAAAGAGACCCAGTACTTC
12	NA	TRBV7-3	TRBJ2-2	few	CASSLGTGELFF	TGTGCCAGCAGCTTAGGGACCGGGGAGCTGTTTTTT
13	NA	TRBV29-1	TRBJ2-1	NA	CSVVTASSDEQFF	TGCAGCGTTGTGACCGCGAGCTCGGATGAGCAGTTCTTC
15	TRBD2	TRBV27	TRBJ2-1	NA	CASKLTSGSGDEQFF	TGTGCCAGCAAACTCACTAGCGGGAGCGGGGATGAGCAGTTCTTC
14	NA	TRBV6-2/TRBV6-3	TRBJ2-2	few	CASRRTRDTGELFF	TGTGCCAGCAGACGGACCAGGGACACCGGGGAGCTGTTTTTT
13	NA	TRBV5-4	TRBJ2-7	NA	CASSLPDRFEQYF	TGTGCCAGCAGCTTACCCGACAGGTTCGAGCAGTACTTC
11	NA	TRBV15	TRBJ2-7	NA	CATNEHNEQYF	TGTGCCACCAATGAGCACAATGAGCAGTACTTC
15	NA	TRBV5-1	TRBJ2-7	NA	CASSLSYGGRYEQYF	TGCGCCAGCAGCTTGTCGTACGGGGGAAGGTACGAGCAGTACTTC
11	NA	TRBV10-3	TRBJ2-3	many	CAISGGDTQYF	TGTGCCATCAGTGGGGGAGATACGCAGTATTTT
12	NA	TRBV20-1	TRBJ2-3	NA	CSEKDFADTQYF	TGCAGTGAAAAGGATTTCGCGGATACGCAGTATTTT
14	TRBD1	TRBV7-9	TRBJ1-1	NA	CASSFRGLDTEAFF	TGTGCCAGCAGCTTTAGGGGGCTGGACACTGAAGCTTTCTTT
14	NA	TRBV20-1	TRBJ2-1	NA	CSARGVGAGDEQFF	TGCAGTGCTAGAGGAGTGGGGGCCGGGGATGAGCAGTTCTTC
15	TRBD2	TRBV9	TRBJ2-3	NA	CASSPNSGRTDTQYF	TGTGCCAGCAGCCCTAATAGCGGGAGAACAGATACGCAGTATTTT
15	NA	TRBV21-1	TRBJ2-7	NA	CASSKLRAEDYEQYF	TGTGCCAGCAGCAAACTAAGGGCAGAGGACTACGAGCAGTACTTC
15	NA	TRBV18	TRBJ2-5	few	CASSPRRTEQETQYF	TGTGCCAGCTCACCCCGGCGGACAGAGCAAGAGACCCAGTACTTC
15	TRBD2	TRBV12-3/TRBV12-4	TRBJ2-3	NA	CASSLSGGYTDTQYF	TGTGCCAGCAGTCTTAGCGGGGGGTACACAGATACGCAGTATTTT
14	NA	TRBV5-1	TRBJ2-3	NA	CASGQGTSTDTQYF	TGCGCCAGCGGCCAAGGGACTAGCACAGATACGCAGTATTTT